Below, one TCR beta chain is given with its context. CDR3 length: 15 amino acids. V was clipped by 6 bases and J by 0 bases; unmatched bases: 3. Germline assignment: CDR1 MDHEN and CDR2 SYDVKM. The sample belongs to a study of cytomegalovirus exposure and HLA in healthy donors. The PCR employed 60 Vbeta primers together with 13 Jbeta primers. Method: immunoSEQ multiplex PCR; TCRdb's copy keeps in-frame clones and lacks some. Seen here are over 150,000 clones, 65% to 80% observed once, and the top ten hold approximately 4%. Source material: PBMCs. This chain joins TRBV28 and TRBJ2-2; 8 positions match TRBD1. The receptor comes from a woman between 35 and 50 years old in good health and CMV-seronegative. CDR3 nucleotides: TGTGCCAGCAGATCACAGGGGGCGAACACCGGGGAGCTGTTTTTT. Translating gives CASRSQGANTGELFF.